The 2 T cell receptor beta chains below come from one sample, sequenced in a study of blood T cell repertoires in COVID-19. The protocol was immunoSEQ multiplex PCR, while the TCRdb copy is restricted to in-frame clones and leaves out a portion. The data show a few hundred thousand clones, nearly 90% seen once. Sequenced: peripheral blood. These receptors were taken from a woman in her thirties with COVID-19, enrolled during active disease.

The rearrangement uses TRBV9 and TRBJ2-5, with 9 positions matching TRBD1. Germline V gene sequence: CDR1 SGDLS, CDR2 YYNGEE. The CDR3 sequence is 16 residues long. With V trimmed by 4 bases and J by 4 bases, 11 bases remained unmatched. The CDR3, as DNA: TGTGCCAGCAGCACCCGACAGGGGGAAATGGGAGAGACCCAGTACTTC. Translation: CASSTRQGEMGETQYF.

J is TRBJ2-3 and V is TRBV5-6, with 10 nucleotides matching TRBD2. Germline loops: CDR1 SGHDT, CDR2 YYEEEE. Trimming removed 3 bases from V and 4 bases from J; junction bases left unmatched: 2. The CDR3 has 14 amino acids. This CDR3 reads CASSSLAGADTQYF. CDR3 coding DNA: TGTGCCAGCAGCTCTCTAGCGGGGGCAGATACGCAGTATTTT.